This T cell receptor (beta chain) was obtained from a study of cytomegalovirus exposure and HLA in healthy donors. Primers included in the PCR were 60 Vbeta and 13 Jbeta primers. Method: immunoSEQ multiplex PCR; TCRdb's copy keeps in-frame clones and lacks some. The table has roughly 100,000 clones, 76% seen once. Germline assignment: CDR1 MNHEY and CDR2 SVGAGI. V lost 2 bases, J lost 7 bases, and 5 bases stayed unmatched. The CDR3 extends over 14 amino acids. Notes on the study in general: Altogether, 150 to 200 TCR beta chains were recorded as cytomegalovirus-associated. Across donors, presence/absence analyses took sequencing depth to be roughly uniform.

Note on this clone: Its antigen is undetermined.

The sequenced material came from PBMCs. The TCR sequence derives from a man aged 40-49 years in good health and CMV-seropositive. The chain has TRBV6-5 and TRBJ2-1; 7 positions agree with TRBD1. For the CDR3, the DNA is TGTGCCAGCAGTTACGGGGACAGTTCTAATGAGCAGTTCTTC. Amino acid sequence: CASSYGDSSNEQFF.